This T cell receptor (beta chain) was recovered during a study of CD8 T cells in Susac syndrome. Blood CD8+ and CD4+ T cells underwent high-throughput TCR beta sequencing. Random hexamers were used to reverse transcribe roughly 0.5 to 1 ug of RNA. An immunoSEQ multiplex PCR generated amplified TCR beta CDR3 products spanning 54 Vbeta and 13 Jbeta. Via MiXCR, TCRdb re-called the immunoSEQ multiplex PCR reads, giving one row per CDR3 protein. The sample holds roughly 120,000 distinct CDR3 sequences; approximately 94% are singletons and the top ten take 0.1% to 0.15%. The CDR3 consists of 12 residues. V was clipped by 8 bases and J by 5 bases, with 12 bases between them.

The origin of this receptor is a human donor with multiple sclerosis. This chain uses TRBV12-3 or TRBV12-4 with TRBJ1-1; D uncertain. The sequencing sample was made of CD4+ T cells from PBMCs. CDR3 protein: CASGSVMTEAFF. The CDR3 coding sequence is TGTGCCAGCGGCTCAGTAATGACTGAAGCTTTCTTT.